The 31 T cell receptor beta chains below all came from one sample that was sequenced in a study of vaccination and CD4 T cells after COVID-19. Treatment indicated: roughly ten-day PBMC culture with coronavirus spike peptide pools or control peptides (ViraFEST assay). The Oncomine TCR Beta short-read assay generated sequence data from the DNA of cultured CD4+ T cells. MiXCR, run by TCRdb on the PCR reads, gives a single entry per CDR3 protein. This sample carries approximately 16,000 distinct CDR3 sequences, over 60% of them seen once, and the ten largest clones take 15% to 20%. For these receptors, no antigen is known. Sequencing used CD4+ T cells from blood, cultured in vitro. All receptors derive from a human donor who had recovered from COVID-19.

The V gene is TRBV7-9, the J gene TRBJ2-1; 9 bases line up with TRBD2. This CDR3 has 15 amino acids. The V segment lost 0 bases and the J segment 9 bases; nucleotides outside the gene matches: 6. The germline V gene has CDR1 SEHNR and CDR2 FQNEAQ (reference sequence). Here the CDR3 DNA reads TGTGCCAGCAGCTTAGCTAGCGGGAGAGATGCTGAGCAGTTCTTC. This gives the protein CASSLASGRDAEQFF.

This clonotype was seen once. The gene calls are TRBV20-1 and TRBJ2-2; possibly TRBD1 for D (6 bases). Germline V gene sequence: CDR1 DFQATT, CDR2 SNEGSKA (reference sequence). V was cut by 6 bases and J by 1 base, with 9 bases left in between. The CDR3 totals 13 residues. DNA of the CDR3: TGCAGTGCCATGGACAGGAACACCGGGGAGCTGTTTTTT. This translates into CSAMDRNTGELFF.

This sequence joins TRBV11-3 and TRBJ1-6, with D possibly being TRBD1 (5 bases). The CDR3 runs 13 residues. Trimming took off 5 bases at V and 8 bases at J, with 10 bases between the two ends. Germline V gene lookup returns CDR1 SGHNT and CDR2 YENEEA. The CDR3 nucleotides read TGTGCCAGCAGCGCGGAAGGGGATTCACCCCTCCACTTT. Its protein is CASSAEGDSPLHF.

The chain employs TRBV20-1 and TRBJ2-2, with 7 bases aligning to TRBD1. CDR1 is DFQATT, CDR2 SNEGSKA, per germline (reference sequence). The CDR3 contains 15 residues. The junction had 11 bases not matched to a gene; V was cut back by 0 bases and J by 10 bases. CDR3 loop: CSARDRDRGFSELFF. The CDR3 DNA reads TGCAGTGCTAGAGACCGGGACAGAGGGTTTTCGGAGCTGTTTTTT.

The CDR3 is CASSYLAGGRSYEQYF. In nucleotides, the CDR3 is TGTGCCAGCAGTTACTTAGCAGGCGGTCGCTCCTACGAGCAGTACTTC. The genes are TRBV6-5 and TRBJ2-7; D is undetermined. Germline loops: CDR1 MNHEY, CDR2 SVGAGI. CDR3 length equals 16 residues. Trimming cost V 1 base and J 0 bases, with 13 bases left between them.

The chain employs TRBV7-9 and TRBJ2-5, with D unclear. Germline assignment: CDR1 SEHNR and CDR2 FQNEAQ (reference sequence). The CDR3 is 15 residues long. V lost 0 bases to trimming and J lost 2 bases, with 10 bases between them. The CDR3, as DNA: TGTGCCAGCAGCTTAGCATCAGGCAGACAAGAGACCCAGTACTTC. Its protein is CASSLASGRQETQYF.

This chain joins TRBV11-2 and TRBJ2-2, with 12 bases that match TRBD1. Germline values: CDR1 SGHAT, CDR2 FQNNGV. This CDR3 is 16 amino acids long. V gave up 4 bases and J gave up 3 bases; unmatched junction bases: 3. CDR3 nucleotides: TGTGCCAGCAGCTCGGGACAGGGGGCACACACCGGGGAGCTGTTTTTT. Translation: CASSSGQGAHTGELFF.

Only one count was recorded for this clonotype. The chain has TRBV20-1 and TRBJ2-7; 11 bases match TRBD2. In germline, CDR1 is DFQATT, CDR2 SNEGSKA (reference sequence). The CDR3 covers 14 residues. Trimming at V came to 6 bases and at J to 6 bases, leaving 10 bases not matched to a gene. CDR3 DNA sequence: TGCAGTGCCCACGCTAGCGGGAGGAATACCGAGCAGTACTTC. Translated, it gives CSAHASGRNTEQYF.

This clonotype was seen more than once but under ten times. For the CDR3, the DNA is TGTGCCAGTAGTAGACAGGGGGCGCGTGGCTACACCTTC. It codes for CASSRQGARGYTF. The V and J genes are TRBV19 and TRBJ1-2; 10 nucleotides line up with TRBD1. The V gene end was trimmed by 4 bases and the J gene end by 7 bases; junction bases not matched to a gene: 3. The length of the CDR3 is 13 residues. Germline V lookup: CDR1 LNHDA, CDR2 SQIVND (reference sequence).

The chain is built from TRBV19 and TRBJ2-2, with TRBD1 as a possible D gene (6 bases). The germline V gene encodes CDR1 LNHDA and CDR2 SQIVND (reference sequence). The CDR3 spans 14 residues. The V end was cut by 10 bases, the J end by 2 bases, with 14 bases between. The chain's CDR3 is CATRTELNTGELFF. The DNA for the CDR3 is TGTGCCACCAGGACAGAACTAAACACCGGGGAGCTGTTTTTT.

The CDR3: CAWKEASHTEAFF. The CDR3 region has the DNA TGTGCCTGGAAGGAGGCAAGCCACACTGAAGCTTTCTTT. This sequence joins TRBV30 and TRBJ1-1; no firm D call. The germline V gene encodes CDR1 GTSNPN and CDR2 SVGIG (reference sequence). Trimming removed 4 bases from V and 3 bases from J, with 12 bases in between. The CDR3 runs to 13 residues.

The genes are TRBV4-3 and TRBJ1-6; D is unclear. V lost 4 bases and J lost 0, with 7 bases in between. Germline V gene data show CDR1 as LGHNA and CDR2 as YSLEER. CDR3 length: 15 amino acids. CDR3 DNA: TGCGCCAGCAGCCTAGGCAGCTCCTATAATTCACCCCTCCACTTT. Its translation: CASSLGSSYNSPLHF.

The CDR3 coding sequence is TGTGCCAGCAGCCTTGGACAGAAGAACACTGAAGCTTTCTTT. As protein: CASSLGQKNTEAFF. The rearrangement uses TRBV6-1 and TRBJ1-1; possible D gene TRBD1, 6 bases. The CDR3 spans 14 residues. V was cut by 6 bases and J by 1 base, with 12 bases left in between. CDR1 is MNHNS, CDR2 SASEGT, per germline.

The gene calls are TRBV6-1 and TRBJ2-7; the match to TRBD2 covers 8 bases. CDR1 and CDR2 (germline): MNHNS, SASEGT. The J segment lost 0 bases and the V segment lost 6 bases, leaving 7 bases of the junction unmatched. The CDR3 runs 15 residues. The CDR3 sequence is CASSSRAGGSYEQYF. The DNA for the CDR3 is TGTGCCAGCAGCTCGAGGGCGGGGGGCTCCTACGAGCAGTACTTC.

This clonotype came up a few times. This CDR3 reads CSAGAVSGGPYGYTF. CDR3 DNA sequence: TGCAGTGCCGGGGCGGTGAGTGGGGGGCCCTATGGCTACACCTTC. The chain recombines TRBV20-1 with TRBJ1-2; D is perhaps TRBD1 (6 bases). V was cut by 6 bases and J by 4 bases, with 21 bases left in between. This CDR3 is built from 15 residues. Germline lookup yields CDR1 DFQATT and CDR2 SNEGSKA (reference sequence).

This chain connects TRBV7-2 to TRBJ1-1; D possibly corresponds to TRBD1 (5 bases). V was trimmed by 4 bases and J by 3 bases, leaving 12 bases between them. Germline CDR1 and CDR2: SGHTA and FQGNSA. The CDR3 has 14 residues. Written as DNA, the CDR3 is TGTGCCAGCAGCTGGGCCAGGGAAGACACTGAAGCTTTCTTT. Its protein product is CASSWAREDTEAFF.

This clonotype counts as medium-sized (0.01 to 0.1%). V and J are TRBV6-2 or TRBV6-3 and TRBJ1-3; possibly TRBD1 for D (5 bases). The ends were cut back, 6 bases at V and 2 bases at J, with 11 bases in the middle. The CDR3 sequence is 14 residues long. CDR1 is MNHEY, CDR2 SVGEGT, per germline. The CDR3 sequence is CASRLGTAGNTIYF. The CDR3 nucleotides are TGTGCCAGCAGGCTCGGGACGGCTGGAAACACCATATATTTT.

V is TRBV27 and J is TRBJ2-7, with TRBD1 as a possible D gene (6 bases). CDR3 size: 15 residues. In germline, CDR1 is MNHEY, CDR2 SMNVEV (reference sequence). V was clipped by 11 bases and J by 6 bases, with 26 bases between them. The CDR3 DNA is TGTGCCGTCCAACCTCCGGGACAACCCCTTACCGAGCAGTACTTC. Its translation is CAVQPPGQPLTEQYF.

CDR3 in amino acids: CASSSAREGSYEQYF. In DNA, the CDR3 is TGTGCCAGCAGTTCGGCGCGGGAGGGCTCCTACGAGCAGTACTTC. The chain joins TRBV6-5 to TRBJ2-7; 9 nucleotides align to TRBD2. The trim removed 4 bases at V and 0 bases at J, leaving 4 bases unmatched. Germline CDR1 is MNHEY and CDR2 is SVGAGI. This CDR3 spans 15 amino acids.

This clonotype was picked up a small number of times. The V and J genes are TRBV20-1 and TRBJ1-5; possible D gene TRBD1, 5 bases. Trimming stripped 3 bases from V and 2 bases from J, with 11 bases between. Germline loops: CDR1 DFQATT, CDR2 SNEGSKA (reference sequence). This CDR3 has 14 amino acids. The CDR3 here is CSARGDLGNQPQHF. The CDR3 nucleotides read TGCAGTGCTAGGGGGGATCTGGGCAATCAGCCCCAGCATTTT.

This clonotype has more than one count but fewer than ten. DNA for the CDR3: TGTGCCAGCAGCGGAGGAGGGGGCATCGTGGGCTACACCTTC. Its protein product is CASSGGGGIVGYTF. The gene calls are TRBV7-2 and TRBJ1-2; 7 bases match TRBD1. Germline CDR1 and CDR2: SGHTA and FQGNSA. This CDR3 comprises 14 residues. V dropped 5 bases and J dropped 8; count of bases not matched to a gene: 11.

Comments on this clonotype: One end of the junction does not line up with germline, which may come from a read error. The chain has TRBV25-1 and TRBJ1-6; D is uncertain. Germline CDR1 is MGHDK and CDR2 is SYGVNS. CDR3 length: 13 amino acids. CDR3 amino acids: CASSPGYSSPLHF. The CDR3 region has the DNA TGTGCCAGCAGTCCGGGGTATAGTTCACCCCTCCACTTT. Combining the CDR3 with reference TRBV25-1 and TRBJ1-6 gives the whole variable domain EADIYQTPRYLVIGTGKKITLECSQTMGHDKMYWYQQDPGMELHLIHYSYGVNSTEKGDLSSESTVSRIRTEHFPLTLESARPSHTSQYLCASSPGYSSPLHFGNGTRLTVT.

This sequence joins TRBV7-9 and TRBJ2-2; 12 positions match TRBD2. V dropped 11 bases and J dropped 1; count of bases not matched to a gene: 8. CDR1 is SEHNR and CDR2 is FQNEAQ in the germline V gene (reference sequence). The CDR3 runs to 16 residues. For the CDR3, the DNA is TGTGCCGGGGGAGGACTAGCGGGAAAGAACACCGGGGAGCTGTTTTTT. Amino acids: CAGGGLAGKNTGELFF.

V usage is TRBV6-1 and J usage is TRBJ1-2, with D tentatively TRBD1 (6 bases). Germline V gives CDR1 MNHNS, CDR2 SASEGT. The CDR3 runs 17 residues. The V end was cut by 6 bases, the J end by 7 bases, with 27 bases between. The CDR3 reads CASSEATGQRRGRGYTF. For the CDR3, the DNA is TGTGCCAGCAGCGAGGCGACGGGACAAAGGAGGGGTCGTGGCTACACCTTC.

V is TRBV19 and J is TRBJ1-2; 7 bases line up with TRBD1. With V trimmed by 3 bases and J by 5 bases, 3 bases remained unmatched. Germline CDR1 LNHDA, CDR2 SQIVND (reference sequence). The CDR3 has 13 residues. This chain's CDR3 is CASSIGTAYGYTF. The CDR3 DNA sequence: TGTGCCAGTAGTATTGGGACAGCGTATGGCTACACCTTC.

The CDR3 here is CASSSGLLLGYTF. The CDR3 DNA reads as TGTGCCAGCAGCTCGGGACTTCTGCTTGGCTACACCTTC. The gene calls are TRBV28 and TRBJ1-2; TRBD1 might be the D (5 bases). The V gene lost 6 bases and the J gene lost 7 bases, with 15 bases spanning the gap. CDR3 length: 13 amino acids. The germline CDR1 and CDR2 sequences are MDHEN and SYDVKM.

This chain joins TRBV28 and TRBJ1-1; D not certain. In germline, CDR1 is MDHEN, CDR2 SYDVKM. The CDR3 consists of 14 residues. Trimming took off 6 bases at V and 3 bases at J, with 14 bases between the two ends. CDR3 nucleotides: TGTGCCAGCAGGAATCAGATTCGACACACTGAAGCTTTCTTT. Protein: CASRNQIRHTEAFF.

This rearrangement joins TRBV20-1 to TRBJ1-2, with D possibly being TRBD1 (5 bases). The CDR3 extends over 13 amino acids. Germline V gene sequence: CDR1 DFQATT, CDR2 SNEGSKA (reference sequence). The V and J ends lost 5 bases and 7 bases respectively, with 17 bases between them. CDR3 loop: CSAWGRERVGYTF. The CDR3 DNA is TGCAGTGCTTGGGGCCGCGAAAGGGTTGGCTACACCTTC.

CDR3 loop: CASSSRLAGGRNEQFF. As DNA, the CDR3 is TGTGCCAGCAGCTCCCGACTAGCGGGAGGGCGGAATGAGCAGTTCTTC. This sequence joins TRBV7-2 and TRBJ2-1; 14 bases map to TRBD2. The CDR3 extends over 16 amino acids. Germline-derived CDR1 and CDR2 are SGHTA and FQGNSA. V shed 4 bases and J 7 bases; nucleotides not matched to a gene: 6.

The rearrangement uses TRBV20-1 and TRBJ1-2, with D uncertain. The germline CDR1 and CDR2 sequences are DFQATT and SNEGSKA (reference sequence). The V end was cut by 0 bases, the J end by 3 bases, with 5 bases between. The CDR3 spans 12 residues. The CDR3 loop is CSARDNYYGYTF. Written as DNA, the CDR3 is TGCAGTGCTAGAGACAACTACTATGGCTACACCTTC.

The CDR3 DNA sequence: TGTGCCAGCAGCTTCCGAGGTATCGGGGGACGCGAGCAGTACTTC. Protein product: CASSFRGIGGREQYF. The chain joins TRBV7-2 to TRBJ2-7; D perhaps matches TRBD2 (6 bases). Germline values: CDR1 SGHTA, CDR2 FQGNSA. The CDR3 has 15 residues. Trimming pared 3 bases from V and 6 bases from J, leaving 18 bases between.